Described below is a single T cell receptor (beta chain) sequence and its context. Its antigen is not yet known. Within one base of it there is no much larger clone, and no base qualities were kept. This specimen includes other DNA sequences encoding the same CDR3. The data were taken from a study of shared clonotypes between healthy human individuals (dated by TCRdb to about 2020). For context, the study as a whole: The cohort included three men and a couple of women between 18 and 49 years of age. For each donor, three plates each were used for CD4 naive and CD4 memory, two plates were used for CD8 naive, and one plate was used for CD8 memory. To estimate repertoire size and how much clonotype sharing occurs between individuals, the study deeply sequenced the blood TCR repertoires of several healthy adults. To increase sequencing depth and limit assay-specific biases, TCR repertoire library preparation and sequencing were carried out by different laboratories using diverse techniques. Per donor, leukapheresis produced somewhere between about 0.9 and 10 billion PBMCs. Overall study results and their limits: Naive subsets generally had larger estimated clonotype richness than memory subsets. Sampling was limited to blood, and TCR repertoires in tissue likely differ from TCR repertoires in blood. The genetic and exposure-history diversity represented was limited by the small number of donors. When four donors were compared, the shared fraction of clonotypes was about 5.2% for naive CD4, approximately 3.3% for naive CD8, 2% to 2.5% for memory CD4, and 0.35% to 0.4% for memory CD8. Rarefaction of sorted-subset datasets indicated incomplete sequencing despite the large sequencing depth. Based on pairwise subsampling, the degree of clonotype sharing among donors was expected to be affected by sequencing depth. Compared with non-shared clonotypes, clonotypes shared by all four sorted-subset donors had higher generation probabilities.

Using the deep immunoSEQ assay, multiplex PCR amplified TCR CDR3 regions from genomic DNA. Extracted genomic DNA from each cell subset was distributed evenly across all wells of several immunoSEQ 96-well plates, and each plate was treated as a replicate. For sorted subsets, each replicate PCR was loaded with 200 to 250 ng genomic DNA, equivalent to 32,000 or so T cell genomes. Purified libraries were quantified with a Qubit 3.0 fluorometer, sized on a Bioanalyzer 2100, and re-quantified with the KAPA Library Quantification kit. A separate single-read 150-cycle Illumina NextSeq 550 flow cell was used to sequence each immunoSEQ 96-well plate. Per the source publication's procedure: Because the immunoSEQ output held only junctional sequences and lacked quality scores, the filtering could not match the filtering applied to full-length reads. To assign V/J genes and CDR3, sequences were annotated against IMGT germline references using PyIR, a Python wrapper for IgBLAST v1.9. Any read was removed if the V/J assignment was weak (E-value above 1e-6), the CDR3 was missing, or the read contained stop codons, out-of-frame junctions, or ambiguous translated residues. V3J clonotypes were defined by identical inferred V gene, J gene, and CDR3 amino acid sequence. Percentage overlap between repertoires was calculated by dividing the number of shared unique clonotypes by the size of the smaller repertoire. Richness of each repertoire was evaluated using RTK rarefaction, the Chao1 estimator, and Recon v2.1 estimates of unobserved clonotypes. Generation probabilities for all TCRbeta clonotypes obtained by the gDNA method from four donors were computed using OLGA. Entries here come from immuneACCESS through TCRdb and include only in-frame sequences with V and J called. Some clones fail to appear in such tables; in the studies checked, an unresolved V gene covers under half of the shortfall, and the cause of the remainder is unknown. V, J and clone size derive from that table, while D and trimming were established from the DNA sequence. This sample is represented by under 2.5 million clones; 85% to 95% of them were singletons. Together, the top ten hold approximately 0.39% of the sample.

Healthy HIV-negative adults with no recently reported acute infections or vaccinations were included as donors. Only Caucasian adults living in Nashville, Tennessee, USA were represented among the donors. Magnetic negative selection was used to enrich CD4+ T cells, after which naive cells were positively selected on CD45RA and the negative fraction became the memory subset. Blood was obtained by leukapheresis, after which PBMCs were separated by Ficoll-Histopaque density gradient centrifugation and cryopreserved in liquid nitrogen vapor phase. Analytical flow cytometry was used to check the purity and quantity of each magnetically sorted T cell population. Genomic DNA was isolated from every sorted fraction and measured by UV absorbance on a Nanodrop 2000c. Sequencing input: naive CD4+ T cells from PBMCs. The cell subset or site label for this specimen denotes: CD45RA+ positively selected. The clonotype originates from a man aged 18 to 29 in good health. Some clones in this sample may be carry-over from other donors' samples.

DNA sequence: TGCGCCAGCAGCTTGGTGGTGGGATCCACTGAAGCTTTCTTT. Protein translation: CASSLVVGSTEAFF. Rearrangement joined TRBV5-1 to TRBJ1-1; the D gene remains uncertain. CDR1 and CDR2 (SGHRS, YFSETQ) derive from the germline V gene. V is shortened by 0 bases, J by 4 bases, and the region joining them spans 10 bases. The CDR3, cysteine through phenylalanine, is 14 amino acids long. Just the 42-base CDR3 DNA is kept, in frame starting at base 1.